This is a list of T cell receptor beta chains from one sample in a study of T-cell reconstitution after alpha-beta-depleted transplantation in children. One entry per CDR3 protein results from TCRdb running MiXCR on the PCR reads. The sample carries about 610,000 distinct CDR3 sequences, roughly a tenth recorded once. The material sequenced was PBMCs from the stem cell graft donor, taken from the stem cell graft. These receptors were collected from a human donor who donated a stem cell graft to a child with acute myeloid leukemia. Both conserved end residues are part of each CDR3. D genes are given only for firm matches. Clone size is given for some rows only: seen once, a few or many times, or a class if the clone is expanded.

V,J,D,size,DNA,CDR3
TRBV19,TRBJ1-5,NA,few,TGTGCCACAAACGAATACAGCAAATATAGCAATCAGCCCCAGCATTTT,CATNEYSKYSNQPQHF
TRBV12-3/TRBV12-4,TRBJ1-5,NA,many,TGTGCCAGCAGTTTGGTGGGGAATCAGCCCCAGCATTTT,CASSLVGNQPQHF
TRBV27,TRBJ2-4,NA,many,TGTGCCAGCAGCTCTATCCTAGCCAAAAACATTCAGTACTTC,CASSSILAKNIQYF
TRBV28,TRBJ2-1,NA,NA,TGTGCCAGCAGTTTTCCGTTAAAGGCCAAGGGGGTAAACAATGAGCAGTTCTTC,CASSFPLKAKGVNNEQFF
TRBV2,TRBJ2-3,TRBD1,many,TGTGCCAGCAGTCAACAGGGGGCGCGTTCAGATACGCAGTATTTT,CASSQQGARSDTQYF
TRBV7-9,TRBJ1-2,TRBD1,NA,TGTGCCAGCAGCTCCCAGGGACAGGGGCTTGATGGCTACACCTTC,CASSSQGQGLDGYTF
TRBV7-6,TRBJ2-7,TRBD1,many,TGTGCCAGCAGCCCCCGACAGGGAACCTACGAGCAGTACTTC,CASSPRQGTYEQYF
TRBV10-3,TRBJ2-7,TRBD1,few,TGTGCCATCAGTGAGGACAGGGCAGACGAGCAGTACTTC,CAISEDRADEQYF
TRBV5-1,TRBJ1-1,TRBD1,NA,TGCGCCAGCAGCTTGGGGTGGGACAGGAAGGCTTTCTTT,CASSLGWDRKAFF
TRBV20-1,TRBJ2-1,TRBD2,many,TGCAGTGCCCAGGGACTAGCGGGAGTCAATGAGCAGTTCTTC,CSAQGLAGVNEQFF
TRBV20-1,TRBJ1-6,NA,many,TGCAGTGCTAGAGACCCTGGCGGTAACCCGAATTCACCCCTCCACTTT,CSARDPGGNPNSPLHF
TRBV5-1,TRBJ2-3,NA,NA,TGCGCCAGCAGCTTGGGGGACCTCAGGAATACGCAGTATTTT,CASSLGDLRNTQYF
TRBV9,TRBJ2-7,TRBD1,NA,TGTGCCAGCAGCGATGGGACAGGACCCTACGAGCAGTACTTC,CASSDGTGPYEQYF
TRBV4-2,TRBJ2-1,TRBD2,many,TGTGCCAGCAGCCAGGTAGCGGGAGGGACCTACAATGAGCAGTTCTTC,CASSQVAGGTYNEQFF
TRBV5-5,TRBJ1-2,NA,few,TGTGCCAGCAGCCGCGTGATCCAACCAGCTAACTATGGCTACACCTTC,CASSRVIQPANYGYTF
TRBV12-3/TRBV12-4,TRBJ2-7,TRBD2,NA,TGTGCCAGCGCCCCCCAAGCGGGAGGGGCCTACGAGCAGTACTTC,CASAPQAGGAYEQYF
TRBV20-1,TRBJ2-1,TRBD2,NA,TGCAGTGCTATCCGAGCGGGAGCGCACTCCTACAATGAGCAGTTCTTC,CSAIRAGAHSYNEQFF
TRBV20-1,TRBJ2-1,NA,many,TGCAGTGCACTAGATTACAATGAGCAGTTCTTC,CSALDYNEQFF
TRBV3-1,TRBJ2-7,NA,many,TGTGCCAGCAGCCGGGGGACACCGGAACAGTACTTC,CASSRGTPEQYF
TRBV20-1,TRBJ2-3,TRBD2,many,TGCAGTGCTAGGCTGCCAGCGGGAGTCGACACAGATACGCAGTATTTT,CSARLPAGVDTDTQYF
TRBV7-9,TRBJ1-6,TRBD1,NA,TGTGCCAGCAGTTTCTACAGGGGCCGGGCGAGTTCACCCCTCCACTTT,CASSFYRGRASSPLHF
TRBV19,TRBJ2-1,TRBD2,NA,TGTGCCAGTATTGGCGGGAGCGCACGAACGTACAATGAGCAGTTCTTC,CASIGGSARTYNEQFF
TRBV6-2/TRBV6-3,TRBJ2-1,NA,many,TGTGCCAGCAGGGACCCCCAGGGACCTGAGCAGTTCTTC,CASRDPQGPEQFF
TRBV7-9,TRBJ2-5,TRBD2,many,TGTGCCAGCAGCTCTAGCGGGAGGCCACCACAGTACTTC,CASSSSGRPPQYF
TRBV20-1,TRBJ2-1,NA,NA,TGCGGGGGAGGACAGGACTACAAGGAGCAGTTCTTC,CGGGQDYKEQFF
TRBV29-1,TRBJ2-1,TRBD2,few,TGCAGCGTTGTTCCCCGGACTAGCGGGGGCCACAATGAGCAGTTCTTC,CSVVPRTSGGHNEQFF
TRBV5-1,TRBJ2-5,NA,many,TGCGCCAGCAGCTTGACCAGAATTCTACAACAGACCCAGTACTTC,CASSLTRILQQTQYF
TRBV3-1,TRBJ2-7,TRBD2,NA,TGTGCCAGCAGCCAATATAGCGGGAAAAAGGTCGAGCAGTACTTC,CASSQYSGKKVEQYF
TRBV25-1,TRBJ2-6,NA,many,TGTGCCAGCAGTGACCCTAGGGCTGGGGCCAACGTCCTGACTTTC,CASSDPRAGANVLTF
TRBV6-2/TRBV6-3,TRBJ2-7,TRBD1,NA,TGTGCCAGCAGTTACCCGGGACAGTTGGTGCAGTACTTC,CASSYPGQLVQYF
TRBV6-5,TRBJ2-7,TRBD2,few,TGTGCCAGCAGTTACGCTAGCGGGAGGGGAAAAGACGAGCAGTACTTC,CASSYASGRGKDEQYF
TRBV2,TRBJ2-1,TRBD2,few,TGTGCCAGCAGTAGGGAGCGGGATAATGAGCAGTTCTTC,CASSRERDNEQFF
TRBV7-2,TRBJ2-7,TRBD2,NA,TGTGCCAGCAGCTGGTCTTCTAGCGGGAAGCCATGGGACGAGCAGTACTTC,CASSWSSSGKPWDEQYF
TRBV5-6,TRBJ2-7,NA,NA,TGTGCCAGCAGCTTGACAGGGACCCTGTTCTACGAGCAGTACTTC,CASSLTGTLFYEQYF
TRBV6-5,TRBJ2-7,NA,once,TGTGCCAGCAGATTAGAACACGGGCCCTACGAGCAGTACTTC,CASRLEHGPYEQYF
TRBV4-2,TRBJ2-3,TRBD1,few,TGTGCCAGCAGCCTAAAGGGGACAGGGGGTTCTGCACACACAGATACGCAGTATTTT,CASSLKGTGGSAHTDTQYF
TRBV25-1,TRBJ2-5,NA,NA,TGTGCCAGCAGTGATTCTCGAGGGAACATAGAGACCCAGTACTTC,CASSDSRGNIETQYF
TRBV29-1,TRBJ2-5,NA,NA,TGCAGCGTTGAACGGGGGTCCGGGACCCAGTACTTC,CSVERGSGTQYF
TRBV28,TRBJ2-5,NA,few,TGTGCCAGCAGTTTGAAGGATCGGGTAGGGTACTTC,CASSLKDRVGYF
TRBV20-1,TRBJ1-5,NA,many,TGCAGTGCTAACCGGGACATCAGTCAGCCCCAGCATTTT,CSANRDISQPQHF
TRBV25-1,TRBJ1-4,NA,few,TGTGCCAGCAGAAGGGAGCAGTTCGAAAAACTGTTTTTT,CASRREQFEKLFF
TRBV7-2,TRBJ1-1,NA,many,TGTGCCACCAAGGGGAGACCCACTGAAGCTTTCTTT,CATKGRPTEAFF
TRBV27,TRBJ2-5,TRBD2,NA,TGTGCCAGCAGGAGACTAGCGGGAGGGCCCTCTTTTCAAGAGACCCAGTACTTC,CASRRLAGGPSFQETQYF
TRBV4-3,TRBJ2-7,TRBD2,few,TGCGCCAGCAGCCCTAACGCGCTAGCGGGAGGCAACTACGAGCAGTACTTC,CASSPNALAGGNYEQYF
TRBV9,TRBJ2-5,TRBD2,few,TGTGCCAGCAGCGTAGATGGGCGTCCAGCGGGACAAGAGACCCAGTACTTC,CASSVDGRPAGQETQYF
TRBV29-1,TRBJ2-5,NA,NA,TGCAGCGTTGTTCAGGGCAAGGAGACCCAGTACTTC,CSVVQGKETQYF
TRBV7-6,TRBJ2-7,TRBD2,many,TGTGCCAGCAGCTTAGGCGGGACTAGCGGGATCTACGAGCAGTACTTC,CASSLGGTSGIYEQYF
TRBV10-3,TRBJ1-1,NA,few,TGTGCCATCAGGGGCAGGGGCATGGACACTGAAGCTTTCTTT,CAIRGRGMDTEAFF
TRBV29-1,TRBJ1-5,NA,many,TGCAGCGTACAGGGATATAGCAATCAGCCCCAGCATTTT,CSVQGYSNQPQHF
TRBV10-3,TRBJ1-6,NA,few,TGTGCCATCAGTGGCGACAGGAATTCACCCCTCCACTTT,CAISGDRNSPLHF
TRBV5-1,TRBJ2-1,TRBD1,many,TGCGCCAGCAGCCAGGGGACAGAGTACAATGAGCAGTTCTTC,CASSQGTEYNEQFF
TRBV20-1,TRBJ2-5,TRBD1,many,TGCAGTGCTAGAGATCGACAGGGCTGGGAGACCCAGTACTTC,CSARDRQGWETQYF